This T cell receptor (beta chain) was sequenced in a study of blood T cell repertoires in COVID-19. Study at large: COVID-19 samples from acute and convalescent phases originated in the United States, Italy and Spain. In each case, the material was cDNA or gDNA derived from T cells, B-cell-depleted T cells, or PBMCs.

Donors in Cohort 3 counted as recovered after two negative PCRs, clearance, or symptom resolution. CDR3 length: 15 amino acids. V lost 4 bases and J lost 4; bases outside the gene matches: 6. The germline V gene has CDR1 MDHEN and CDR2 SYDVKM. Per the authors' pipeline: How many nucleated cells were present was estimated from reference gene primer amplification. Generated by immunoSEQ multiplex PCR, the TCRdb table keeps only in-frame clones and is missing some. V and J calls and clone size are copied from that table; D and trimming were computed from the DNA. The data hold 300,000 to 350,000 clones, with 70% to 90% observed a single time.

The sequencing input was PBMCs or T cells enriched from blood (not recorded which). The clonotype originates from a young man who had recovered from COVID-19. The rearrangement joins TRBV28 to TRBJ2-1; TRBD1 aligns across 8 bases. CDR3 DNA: TGTGCCAGCAGTTCGGACAGGGACCTTTACAATGAGCAGTTCTTC. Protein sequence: CASSSDRDLYNEQFF.